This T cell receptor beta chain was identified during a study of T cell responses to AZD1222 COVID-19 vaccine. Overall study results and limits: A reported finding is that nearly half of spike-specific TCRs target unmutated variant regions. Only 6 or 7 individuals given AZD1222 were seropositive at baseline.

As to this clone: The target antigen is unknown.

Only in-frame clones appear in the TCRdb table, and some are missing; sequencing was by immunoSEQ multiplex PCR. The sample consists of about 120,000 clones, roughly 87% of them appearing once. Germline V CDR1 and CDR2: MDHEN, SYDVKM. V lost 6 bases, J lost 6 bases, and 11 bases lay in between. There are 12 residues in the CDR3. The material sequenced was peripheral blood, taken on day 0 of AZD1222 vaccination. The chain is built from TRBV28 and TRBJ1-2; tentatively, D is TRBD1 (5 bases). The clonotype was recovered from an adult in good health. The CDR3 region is CASSRRENGYTF. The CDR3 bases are TGTGCCAGCAGCCGCAGGGAGAATGGCTACACCTTC.